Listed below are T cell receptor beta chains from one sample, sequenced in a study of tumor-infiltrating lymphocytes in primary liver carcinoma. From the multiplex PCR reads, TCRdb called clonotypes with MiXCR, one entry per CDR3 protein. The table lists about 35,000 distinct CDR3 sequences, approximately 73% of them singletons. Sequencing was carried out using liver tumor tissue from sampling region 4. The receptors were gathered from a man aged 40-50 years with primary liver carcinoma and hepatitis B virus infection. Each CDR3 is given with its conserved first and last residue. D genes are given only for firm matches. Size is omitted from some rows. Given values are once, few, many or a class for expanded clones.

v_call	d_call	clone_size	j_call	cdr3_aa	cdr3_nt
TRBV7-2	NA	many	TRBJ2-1	CASSLALGGSSYNEQFF	TGTGCCAGCAGCTTAGCGCTGGGCGGTAGCTCCTACAATGAGCAGTTCTTC
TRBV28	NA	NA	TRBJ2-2	CGSEKGGAGELFF	TGTGGCAGCGAGAAAGGGGGAGCCGGGGAGTTGTTTTTT
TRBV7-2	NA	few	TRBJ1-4	CASSSMEEKLFF	TGTGCCAGCAGCTCCATGGAAGAAAAACTGTTTTTT
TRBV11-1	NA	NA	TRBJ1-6	CASIRTLVTTLHF	TGTGCCAGCATCCGGACACTGGTTACAACCCTCCACTTT
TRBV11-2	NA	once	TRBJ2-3	CASSLNRQGDTQYF	TGTGCCAGCAGCTTAAACCGACAAGGGGATACGCAGTATTTT
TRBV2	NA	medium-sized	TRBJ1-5	CASSAVGGNQPQHF	TGTGCCAGCAGCGCGGTAGGGGGCAATCAGCCCCAGCATTTT
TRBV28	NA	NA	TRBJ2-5	CASRGGETQYF	TGTGCCAGCAGAGGGGGGGAGACCCAGTACTTC
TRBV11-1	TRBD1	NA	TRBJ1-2	CARSRDRGTNYGYTF	TGTGCCCGCAGCCGCGACAGGGGGACAAACTATGGCTACACCTTC
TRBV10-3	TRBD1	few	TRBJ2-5	CATSAGQGKETQYF	TGTGCCACCAGTGCGGGACAGGGGAAAGAGACCCAATACTTC
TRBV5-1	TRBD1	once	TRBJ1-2	CDSTTRDSYDYTF	TGCGACAGCACCACCCGGGACAGCTATGACTACACCTTC
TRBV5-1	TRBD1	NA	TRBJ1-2	CISSPWTGGDGYTF	TGCATCAGCAGCCCTTGGACAGGGGGCGATGGTTACACCTTC
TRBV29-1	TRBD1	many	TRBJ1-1	CSALTGENAEAFF	TGCAGCGCTCTGACAGGGGAGAACGCTGAAGCTTTCTTT
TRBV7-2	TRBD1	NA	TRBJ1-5	CASSFQGARPQHF	TGTGCCAGCAGCTTCCAGGGGGCCCGGCCCCAGCATTTT
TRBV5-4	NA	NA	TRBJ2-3	CGSRVVGLPGDTHYF	TGTGGCAGCAGGGTAGTGGGACTTCCCGGTGATACGCACTATTTT
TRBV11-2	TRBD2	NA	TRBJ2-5	CASIRAGGQETQYF	TGTGCCAGCATCCGGGCGGGAGGACAAGAGACCCAGTACTTC
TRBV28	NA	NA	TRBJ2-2	CASGPAGTGVGELFF	TGTGCCAGCGGCCCCGCCGGGACGGGCGTTGGGGAGCTGTTTTTT
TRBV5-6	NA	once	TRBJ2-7	CASGFRSRAYEQHF	TGTGCCAGCGGCTTCCGATCGAGAGCCTACGAGCAGCACTTT
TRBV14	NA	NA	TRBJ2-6	CASSQGAAAANALTF	TGTGCCAGCAGCCAAGGCGCAGCTGCGGCCAACGCTCTGACTTTC
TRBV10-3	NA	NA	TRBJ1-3	CAISDRSTGNTIYF	TGTGCCATCAGTGATCGCAGTACTGGAAACACCATATATTTT
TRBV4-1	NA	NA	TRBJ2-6	CANSQDRGSGANVLTF	TGCGCCAATAGCCAAGATCGGGGCTCTGGGGCCAACGTCCTGACTTTC
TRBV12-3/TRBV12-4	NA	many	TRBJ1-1	CPSSSSDANTGAFF	TGTCCCAGCAGCTCTTCCGATGCGAACACTGGAGCTTTCTTT
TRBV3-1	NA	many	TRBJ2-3	CASSQVGDTQYF	TGTGCCAGCAGCCAAGTCGGAGATACGCAGTATTTT
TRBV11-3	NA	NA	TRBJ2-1	CASWLNANDQFF	TGTGCCAGCTGGTTAAATGCCAATGATCAGTTCTTC
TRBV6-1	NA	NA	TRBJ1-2	CVSSEVTAFGYAF	TGTGTCAGCAGTGAAGTCACCGCCTTTGGCTACGCCTTC
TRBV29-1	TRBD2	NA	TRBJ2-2	CSLGTSAANTGKLFF	TGCAGCCTTGGGACTAGCGCGGCGAACACTGGGAAGCTGTTTTTT
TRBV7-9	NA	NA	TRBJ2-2	CACSLSAGGLFF	TGTGCCTGCAGCCTTAGCGCCGGGGGGCTGTTTTTT
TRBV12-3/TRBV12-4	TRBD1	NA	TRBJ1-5	CASRLTGLPDQPQHF	TGTGCCAGCAGGCTGACAGGGTTACCAGATCAACCCCAGCATTTT
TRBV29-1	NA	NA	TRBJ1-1	CSSLGTALRHTEAFF	TGCAGCTCCCTTGGGACGGCACTGCGGCACACTGAAGCTTTCTTT
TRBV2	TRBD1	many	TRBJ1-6	CASSTGGQIYNSPLHF	TGTGCCAGCAGTACAGGGGGCCAAATTTATAATTCACCCCTCCACTTT
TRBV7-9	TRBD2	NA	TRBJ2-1	CASSSPTGTSGRFPNNEQFF	TGTGCCAGCAGCTCCCCCACCGGGACTAGCGGGAGGTTTCCTAACAATGAGCAGTTCTTC
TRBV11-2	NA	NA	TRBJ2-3	CASSRRSTGSTDMQYF	TGTGCTAGCAGCAGAAGAAGTACAGGGAGCACAGATATGCAGTATTTT
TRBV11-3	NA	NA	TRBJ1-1	CASSTRQGAEGFF	TGCGCCAGCAGCACTCGACAAGGGGCTGAAGGCTTCTTT
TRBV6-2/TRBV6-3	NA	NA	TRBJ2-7	CASSSLLADYGQYF	TGCGCCAGCAGTTCATTGCTAGCCGACTACGGGCAGTACTTC
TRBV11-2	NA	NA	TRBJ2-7	CASSGSEWNEQHF	TGTGCCAGCAGCGGAAGCGAGTGGAACGAGCAACACTTC
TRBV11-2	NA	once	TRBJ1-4	CTSSLDLGGLRLFF	TGTACCAGCAGCTTAGATCTTGGGGGACTCAGACTGTTTTTT
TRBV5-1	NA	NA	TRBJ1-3	CVSNSPAANGNTIYF	TGCGTCAGCAACTCGCCGGCAGCTAACGGAAACACCATATATTTT
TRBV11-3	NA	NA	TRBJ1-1	CASCLGHTEVFF	TGTGCCAGCTGCTTAGGTCACACTGAAGTTTTCTTT
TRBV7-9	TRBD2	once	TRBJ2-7	CASSRTSGSFYDQYF	TGTGCCAGCAGCCGGACTAGTGGGAGTTTCTACGATCAGTACTTC
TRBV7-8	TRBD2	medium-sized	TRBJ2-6	CASSLDGRGAGANVLTF	TGTGCCAGCAGCTTAGACGGGAGGGGGGCTGGGGCCAACGTCCTGACTTTC
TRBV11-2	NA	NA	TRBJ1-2	CANSLTVVSGYTF	TGTGCCAACAGCTTAACGGTTGTATCTGGCTACACCTTC